These 10 T cell receptor beta chains came from one sample sequenced in a study of cytomegalovirus exposure and HLA in healthy donors (dated by TCRdb to 2017 to 2019). The receptor library was made with the immunoSEQ multiplex PCR assay. For the multiplex PCR, a mixture combining 60 forward primers for TCR Vbeta segments and 13 reverse primers for TCR Jbeta segments was used. TCRdb provides this immuneACCESS table in a form limited to in-frame rearrangements. Some clones are lacking; in checked studies, under half of them reflect an unresolved V gene, and why the rest are absent is not known. Counted in this sample were 150,000 or so clones; approximately 80% of them appeared once. Approximately 6% of the sample is in the top ten clones. The sample taken for sequencing was PBMCs. Every receptor here comes from a man between 25 and 39 years old in good health and CMV-seropositive.

In this sample, this clone turned up a few times. This chain uses TRBV4-3 with TRBJ1-1; maybe TRBD1 (5 bases). V lost 3 bases and J lost 0, with 11 bases in between. The CDR3 runs 15 residues. CDR1 is LGHNA and CDR2 is YSLEER in the germline V gene. The CDR3 DNA reads TGCGCCAGCAGCCAGTCCGGGGGGGTGAACACTGAAGCTTTCTTT. This codes for CASSQSGGVNTEAFF.

The chain links TRBV21-1 to TRBJ1-1. TRBV21-1 is a recognized pseudogene. The CDR3 loop spans 13 amino acids. The chain's CDR3 is CASSRGGGSEAFF. CDR3 DNA sequence: TGTGCCAGCAGCCGAGGGGGGGGCTCTGAAGCTTTCTTT.

V gene TRBV28 combines with J gene TRBJ2-1; TRBD2 matches at 7 bases. This CDR3 spans 15 amino acids. Looked up from germline, CDR1 is MDHEN and CDR2 is SYDVKM. V shed 5 bases and J 2 bases; nucleotides not matched to a gene: 6. The CDR3 reads CASSLSGLAYNEQFF. The CDR3 DNA reads as TGTGCCAGCAGTCTCTCTGGACTAGCCTACAATGAGCAGTTCTTC.

The chain uses TRBV29-1 and TRBJ2-5; 7 bases align to TRBD1. Germline assignment: CDR1 SQVTM and CDR2 ANQGSEA. This CDR3 has 12 residues. The V segment lost 5 bases and the J segment 2 bases; nucleotides outside the gene matches: 2. As DNA, the CDR3 is TGCAGCGTTAAGGGACAGCAAGAGACCCAGTACTTC. Its protein is CSVKGQQETQYF.

The DNA of the CDR3 is TGCGCCAGCAGCTCCCGGGATCACCTATACGAGCAGTACTTC. Residues: CASSSRDHLYEQYF. The chain uses TRBV5-1 and TRBJ2-7, with a weak D call TRBD2 (5 bases). Germline CDR1 SGHRS, CDR2 YFSETQ. The CDR3 is made up of 14 amino acids. Trimming cost V 3 bases and J 4 bases, with 14 bases left between them. Looking up the rest from reference TRBV5-1 and TRBJ2-7 gives the full variable domain: KAGVTQTPRYLIKTRGQQVTLSCSPISGHRSVSWYQQTPGQGLQFLFEYFSETQRNKGNFPGRFSGRQFSNSRSEMNVSTLELGDSALYLCASSSRDHLYEQYFGPGTRLTVT.

The J gene is TRBJ2-7, the V gene TRBV19, with TRBD2 matching 7 bases. This CDR3 contains 12 residues. Trimming removed 3 bases from V and 5 bases from J; junction bases left unmatched: 1. Germline values: CDR1 LNHDA, CDR2 SQIVND (reference sequence). This CDR3 is CASSIGGNEQYF. In DNA form, the CDR3 reads TGTGCCAGTAGTATCGGGGGGAACGAGCAGTACTTC.

This chain links TRBV7-2 with TRBJ1-1; TRBD1 matches at 7 bases. The ends lost 5 bases at V and 10 bases at J; junction bases unmatched: 7. The CDR3 spans 12 residues. The V gene's germline CDR1 is SGHTA and CDR2 FQGNSA. In DNA, the CDR3 is TGTGCCAGCAGCCAACAGGGGCGGAGAGCTTTCTTT. Protein: CASSQQGRRAFF.

The V gene is TRBV5-6, the J gene TRBJ2-3; 11 positions agree with TRBD2. The CDR3 length is 19 residues. V lost 4 bases and J lost 6; bases outside the gene matches: 19. Germline loops: CDR1 SGHDT, CDR2 YYEEEE. CDR3 sequence reads: CASSKSFTVLAGGPDTQYF. DNA of the CDR3: TGTGCCAGCAGCAAGTCCTTTACTGTGTTAGCGGGAGGGCCTGATACGCAGTATTTT.

The rearrangement uses TRBV19 and TRBJ2-6, with D hard to call. The V end was cut by 6 bases, the J end by 4 bases, with 16 bases between. Germline values: CDR1 LNHDA, CDR2 SQIVND (reference sequence). CDR3 length: 16 residues. CDR3 protein: CASRMRPVAGANVLTF. The CDR3 nucleotides are TGTGCCAGTAGGATGCGCCCCGTCGCGGGGGCCAACGTCCTGACTTTC.

This clone has a single count. The chain uses TRBV2 and TRBJ1-2; D gene ambiguous. The germline gives CDR1 SNHLY, CDR2 FYNNEI. V was shortened by 5 bases and J by 1 base, with 5 bases between the two germline ends. The CDR3 contains 12 residues. CDR3 loop: CASSPLNYGYTF. The CDR3 bases are TGTGCCAGCAGTCCCCTTAACTATGGCTACACCTTC.